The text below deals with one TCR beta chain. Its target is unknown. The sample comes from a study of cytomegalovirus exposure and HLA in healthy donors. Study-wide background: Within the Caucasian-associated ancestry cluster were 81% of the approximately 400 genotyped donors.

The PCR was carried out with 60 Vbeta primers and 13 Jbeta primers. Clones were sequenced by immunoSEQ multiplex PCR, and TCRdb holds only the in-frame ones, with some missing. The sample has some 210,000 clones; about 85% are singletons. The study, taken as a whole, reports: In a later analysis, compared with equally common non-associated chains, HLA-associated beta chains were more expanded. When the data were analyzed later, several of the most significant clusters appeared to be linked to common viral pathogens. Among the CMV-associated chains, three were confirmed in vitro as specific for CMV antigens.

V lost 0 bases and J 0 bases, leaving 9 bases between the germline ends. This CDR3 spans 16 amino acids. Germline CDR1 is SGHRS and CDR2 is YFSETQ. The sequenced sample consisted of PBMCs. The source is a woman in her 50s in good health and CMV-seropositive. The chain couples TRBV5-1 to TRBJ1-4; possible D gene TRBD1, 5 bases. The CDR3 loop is CASSLAGTATNEKLFF. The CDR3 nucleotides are TGCGCCAGCAGCTTGGCCGGGACTGCAACTAATGAAAAACTGTTTTTT.